These 18 T cell receptor beta chains share one sample of origin, sequenced in a study of shared clonotypes between healthy human individuals. Produced via immunoSEQ multiplex PCR; TCRdb's table is partial and in-frame only. The sample consists of about 1.1 million clones, around three quarters of them appearing once. The sample taken for sequencing was memory CD4+ T cells from PBMCs. As to subset: CD45RA-negative fraction. The receptors stem from a man aged 18 to 30 in good health. Some clones in this sample may be carry-over from other donors' samples.

This clone occurred once. The rearrangement links TRBV19 to TRBJ2-7; no clear D gene. V was pared by 9 bases and J by 2 bases, with 14 bases between. The CDR3 is 13 amino acids. Germline V gene sequence: CDR1 LNHDA, CDR2 SQIVND (reference sequence). The CDR3 reads CASFSDQTYEQYF. In nucleotides, the CDR3 is TGTGCCAGCTTCAGCGACCAAACCTACGAGCAGTACTTC. Full variable domain (remainder filled in from reference TRBV19 and TRBJ2-7): DGGITQSPKYLFRKEGQNVTLSCEQNLNHDAMYWYRQDPGQGLRLIYYSQIVNDFQKGDIAEGYSVSREKKESFPLTVTSAQKNPTAFYLCASFSDQTYEQYFGPGTRLTVT.

The V and J genes are TRBV10-2 and TRBJ2-1, with 7 bases identical to TRBD2. Trimming cost V 7 bases and J 5 bases; bases outside gene matches: 11. The CDR3 is 15 amino acids. Germline CDR1 reads WSHSY; CDR2 reads SAAADI. The CDR3 region is CASNPGSGNNNEQFF. CDR3 coding DNA: TGCGCCAGCAACCCGGGGAGCGGGAACAACAATGAGCAGTTCTTC.

The chain has TRBV19 and TRBJ2-5; 8 bases are shared with TRBD1. The CDR3 is 15 amino acids. CDR1 and CDR2 from the germline V gene are LNHDA and SQIVND (reference sequence). V lost 3 bases and J lost 1; bases outside the gene matches: 4. The DNA for the CDR3 is TGTGCCAGTAGTATTCGGGGGACAGGCCAAGAGACCCAGTACTTC. Translated: CASSIRGTGQETQYF. Full variable domain (missing parts from reference TRBV19 and TRBJ2-5): DGGITQSPKYLFRKEGQNVTLSCEQNLNHDAMYWYRQDPGQGLRLIYYSQIVNDFQKGDIAEGYSVSREKKESFPLTVTSAQKNPTAFYLCASSIRGTGQETQYFGPGTRLLVL.

This chain joins TRBV9 and TRBJ2-7, with D unresolved. Per germline, CDR1 SGDLS and CDR2 YYNGEE. Between the trimmed V and J ends, which lost 0 bases and 7 bases, there was a span of 11 bases. This CDR3 contains 13 residues. CDR3 sequence reads: CASSVVEMGEQYF. The CDR3 nucleotides are TGTGCCAGCAGCGTAGTTGAAATGGGGGAGCAGTACTTC.

This chain connects TRBV5-1 to TRBJ2-5; no reliable D call. The V gene's germline CDR1 is SGHRS and CDR2 YFSETQ. The CDR3 totals 13 residues. Trimming removed 2 bases from V and 1 base from J, with 6 bases in between. CDR3 sequence reads: CASSFRRQETQYF. CDR3 nucleotides: TGCGCCAGCAGCTTCCGCCGCCAAGAGACCCAGTACTTC.

The chain links TRBV9 to TRBJ2-7; a weak D match, TRBD1 (6 bases). The germline V gene has CDR1 SGDLS and CDR2 YYNGEE. The CDR3 loop spans 14 amino acids. The V and J ends lost 4 bases and 1 base respectively, with 12 bases between them. CDR3 bases: TGTGCCAGCAGCAAACAGGGTGATTCCTACGAGCAGTACTTC. Residues: CASSKQGDSYEQYF. Drawing the rest from reference TRBV9 and TRBJ2-7, the complete variable domain is DSGVTQTPKHLITATGQRVTLRCSPRSGDLSVYWYQQSLDQGLQFLIQYYNGEERAKGNILERFSAQQFPDLHSELNLSSLELGDSALYFCASSKQGDSYEQYFGPGTRLTVT.

This sequence joins TRBV11-2 and TRBJ2-1; TRBD1 is a possible D gene (7 bases). The V and J ends lost 5 bases and 2 bases respectively, with 16 bases between them. Germline-derived CDR1 and CDR2 are SGHAT and FQNNGV. The CDR3 has 16 residues. This CDR3 is CASSPGSQGAYNEQFF. CDR3 in DNA: TGTGCCAGCAGCCCCGGGAGTCAGGGGGCCTACAATGAGCAGTTCTTC.

V usage is TRBV28 and J usage is TRBJ2-7; 7 bases line up with TRBD2. The ends lost 6 bases at V and 2 bases at J; junction bases unmatched: 10. The CDR3 runs 15 residues. Germline loops: CDR1 MDHEN, CDR2 SYDVKM. The chain's CDR3 is CASSLRGLVTYEQYF. The CDR3 DNA reads as TGTGCCAGCAGCCTTCGTGGACTAGTTACCTACGAGCAGTACTTC.

Comment on this clone: The sample holds other DNA sequences that translate to the same CDR3. The chain links TRBV18 to TRBJ2-2; a possible D gene is TRBD1 (5 bases). From germline, CDR1 is KGHSH and CDR2 LQKENI. Trimming took 4 bases from V and 3 from J, leaving 12 bases between them. The length of the CDR3 is 15 residues. The CDR3 is CASSLNRGDTGELFF. The DNA for the CDR3 is TGTGCCAGCTCACTTAATAGGGGCGACACCGGGGAGCTGTTTTTT.

This clone was seen a handful of times. For the CDR3, the DNA is TGTGCCAGCAGTCCACGTGAGGGCCCCTACAATGAGCAGTTCTTC. Translating gives CASSPREGPYNEQFF. The rearrangement joins TRBV9 to TRBJ2-1; weak D call: TRBD2 (5 bases). The germline V gene encodes CDR1 SGDLS and CDR2 YYNGEE. The CDR3 contains 15 residues. Trimming removed 5 bases at V and 2 bases at J, with 14 bases between. Looking up the rest from reference TRBV9 and TRBJ2-1 gives the full variable domain: DSGVTQTPKHLITATGQRVTLRCSPRSGDLSVYWYQQSLDQGLQFLIQYYNGEERAKGNILERFSAQQFPDLHSELNLSSLELGDSALYFCASSPREGPYNEQFFGPGTRLTVL.

CDR3 DNA sequence: TGTGCCAGCAGCTTCATAGCCCCCCCCAACACCGGGGAGCTGTTTTTT. This encodes CASSFIAPPNTGELFF. This chain connects TRBV11-2 to TRBJ2-2; no reliable D call. Trimming removed 3 bases from V and 2 bases from J, with 13 bases in between. This CDR3 has 16 amino acids. Germline assignment: CDR1 SGHAT and CDR2 FQNNGV.

The chain is built from TRBV16 and TRBJ1-3, with D possibly TRBD1 on 5 matching bases. V lost 4 bases and J 5 bases, leaving 12 bases between the germline ends. This CDR3 comprises 14 residues. The germline V gene has CDR1 KGHSY and CDR2 FQNENV. CDR3 residues: CASSRQGYRNTIYF. In DNA form, the CDR3 reads TGTGCCAGCAGCCGTCAGGGCTACAGAAACACCATATATTTT.

The V call is TRBV7-9, the J call TRBJ1-1; possibly TRBD1 for D (5 bases). The ends were cut back, 3 bases at V and 1 base at J, with 9 bases in the middle. Germline assignment: CDR1 SEHNR and CDR2 FQNEAQ (reference sequence). The CDR3 sequence is 14 residues long. CDR3 loop: CASSFGATNTEAFF. Written as DNA, the CDR3 is TGTGCCAGCAGCTTCGGGGCTACGAACACTGAAGCTTTCTTT. Together with reference TRBV7-9 and TRBJ1-1, the CDR3 gives the full variable domain: DTGVSQNPRHKITKRGQNVTFRCDPISEHNRLYWYRQTLGQGPEFLTYFQNEAQLEKSRLLSDRFSAERPKGSFSTLEIQRTEQGDSAMYLCASSFGATNTEAFFGQGTRLTVV.

The V gene is TRBV19, the J gene TRBJ1-3, with D possibly being TRBD1 (5 bases). CDR3 length: 15 residues. Trimming pared 6 bases from V and 1 base from J, leaving 13 bases between. Per the germline V gene, CDR1 is LNHDA and CDR2 is SQIVND (reference sequence). The CDR3 DNA follows: TGTGCCAGTAGAGTCGACAGTTCTTCTGGAAACACCATATATTTT. Residues: CASRVDSSSGNTIYF.

The sample holds many counts of this clone. This specimen includes other DNA sequences encoding the same CDR3. The chain employs TRBV18 and TRBJ2-7, with 7 bases aligning to TRBD2. CDR1 is KGHSH, CDR2 LQKENI, per germline. This CDR3 is built from 13 residues. V shed 6 bases and J 2 bases; nucleotides not matched to a gene: 4. CDR3 DNA: TGTGCCAGCTCGGGGGGGTCGGCCTACGAGCAGTACTTC. Translating gives CASSGGSAYEQYF.

This clone occurred a few times. The rearrangement uses TRBV30 and TRBJ1-5; 9 positions match TRBD1. The CDR3 covers 16 residues. V shed 2 bases and J 1 base; nucleotides not matched to a gene: 6. CDR1 GTSNPN and CDR2 SVGIG come from the germline V gene (reference sequence). CDR3 sequence: CAWSRGQGLSNQPQHF. In nucleotides, the CDR3 is TGTGCCTGGAGTAGGGGACAGGGATTAAGCAATCAGCCCCAGCATTTT.

V is TRBV6-4 and J is TRBJ2-5; weak D call: TRBD2 (5 bases). V was cut by 7 bases and J by 9 bases, with 24 bases left in between. The CDR3 runs to 15 residues. From germline, CDR1 is MRHNA and CDR2 SNTAGT. CDR3 sequence (DNA): TGTGCCAGCACCATCACGAACAGCCCAGAGGAGGCCCAGTACTTC. Its translation: CASTITNSPEEAQYF.

The chain employs TRBV6-6 and TRBJ1-2, with TRBD1 as a possible D gene (5 bases). The CDR3 contains 15 residues. Germline CDR1 MNHNY, CDR2 SVGAGI (reference sequence). V gave up 0 bases and J gave up 0 bases, with 8 bases separating them. The CDR3 sequence is CASSYSDTSNYGYTF. CDR3 DNA: TGTGCCAGCAGTTACTCGGACACCTCTAACTATGGCTACACCTTC.